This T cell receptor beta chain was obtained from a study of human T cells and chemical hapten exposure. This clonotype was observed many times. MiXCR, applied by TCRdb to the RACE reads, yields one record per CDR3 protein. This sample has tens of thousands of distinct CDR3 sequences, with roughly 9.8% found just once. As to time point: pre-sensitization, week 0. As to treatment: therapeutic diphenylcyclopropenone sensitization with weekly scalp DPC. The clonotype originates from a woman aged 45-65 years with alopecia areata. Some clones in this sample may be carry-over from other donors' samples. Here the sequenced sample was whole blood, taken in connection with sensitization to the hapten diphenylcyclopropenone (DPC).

CDR3 in amino acids: CASSLADRVGSPLHF. The DNA of the CDR3 is TGCGCCAGCAGCTTGGCGGATCGGGTCGGCTCACCCCTCCACTTT. The rearrangement links TRBV5-1 to TRBJ1-6; D is unresolved. Germline CDR1 SGHRS, CDR2 YFSETQ. The V gene lost 0 bases and the J gene lost 10 bases, with 14 bases spanning the gap. The CDR3 loop spans 15 amino acids. The entire variable domain, with the rest obtained from reference TRBV5-1 and TRBJ1-6, is as follows: KAGVTQTPRYLIKTRGQQVTLSCSPISGHRSVSWYQQTPGQGLQFLFEYFSETQRNKGNFPGRFSGRQFSNSRSEMNVSTLELGDSALYLCASSLADRVGSPLHFGNGTRLTVT.